These T cell receptor beta chains were read from a single sample in a study of blood T cell repertoires in COVID-19. Some clones are missing from TCRdb's copy, which holds only in-frame ones; the method was immunoSEQ multiplex PCR. The data contain under 300,000 clones, 88% of them singletons. Sequences were obtained from peripheral blood. Source of these receptors: a woman between 35 and 50 years old who had recovered from COVID-19. The conserved cysteine and the conserved F or W are not part of the CDR3 here.

V gene	J gene	CDR3 protein
TRBV4-3	TRBJ2-1	ASSQDGLEGGSGEQF
TRBV5-4	TRBJ1-2	ASSWTASGDYGYT
TRBV28	TRBJ2-1	ASRIAGTYNEQF
TRBV4-2	TRBJ2-1	ASSYKRGLYNEQF
TRBV4-2	TRBJ2-1	ASSQEGLAREQF
TRBV18	TRBJ1-3	ASSPLGNTIY
TRBV4-3	TRBJ2-1	ASSQGVLSGKQF
TRBV9	TRBJ1-2	ASSRYSGYT
TRBV24-1	TRBJ2-7	ATSDPDRGEPYEQY
TRBV7-2	TRBJ2-1	ASSPDRGSYNEQF
TRBV27	TRBJ2-1	ASSGGAGTYYNEQF
TRBV30	TRBJ2-2	AWIGRGAPDTGELF
TRBV30	TRBJ1-3	AWSVWGQGINTIY
TRBV19	TRBJ2-7	ASSIGPHLAGYSYEQY
TRBV7-2	TRBJ2-3	ASTYRGLAGGGATQY
TRBV25-1	TRBJ1-4	ASSARGGREKLF
TRBV3-1/TRBV3-2	TRBJ2-1	ASSQVGEQF
TRBV2	TRBJ1-1	ASEASGTEAF
TRBV25-1	TRBJ1-1	ASSVGGAAF
TRBV6-1	TRBJ2-1	ASSGVLAGGYNEQF
TRBV3-1/TRBV3-2	TRBJ1-1	ASSQGTGSTEAF
TRBV14	TRBJ2-6	ASSRAGGFGSGANVLT
TRBV3-1/TRBV3-2	TRBJ1-6	ASSQGAGGSNSPLH
TRBV15	TRBJ1-5	ATSRGGLRAGPQH
TRBV4-3	TRBJ2-5	ASSQGLGGETQY
TRBV19	TRBJ1-5	ASSNNQPQH
TRBV5-4	TRBJ1-5	ASSLLGAPNQPQH
TRBV29-1	TRBJ2-5	SAHRETQY
TRBV6-2/TRBV6-3	TRBJ2-3	ASSSLRGRVTDTQY
TRBV29-1	TRBJ1-4	SVAGTEKLF
TRBV24-1	TRBJ2-1	ATSWGPGPFLGNEQF
TRBV19	TRBJ1-1	ASTRGRGTEAF
TRBV19	TRBJ1-2	ASTTGGGYT
TRBV5-1	TRBJ2-3	ASSFGQGNTDTQY
TRBV27	TRBJ2-5	ASRPGQGRETQY
TRBV19	TRBJ2-1	ASSPRLADYNEQF
TRBV30	TRBJ2-7	AWGGLAEWSGYEQY
TRBV27	TRBJ1-1	ASSTGEWTEAF
TRBV19	TRBJ2-5	ASSRTGSETQY
TRBV7-6	TRBJ2-5	ASSAGLAGGPRETQY
TRBV6-2/TRBV6-3	TRBJ2-1	ASSHQGAYNEQF
TRBV28	TRBJ1-1	ASGGAASPEAF
TRBV4-3	TRBJ2-3	ASSQANREGADTQY
TRBV11-2	TRBJ2-1	ASSFDRGNHNEQF
TRBV7-2	TRBJ2-5	ASSLASGAGQETQY